One T cell receptor beta chain is described in this entry. What it binds is not known. Measured with immunoSEQ multiplex PCR; TCRdb has only the in-frame clones, and not every one. The repertoire holds 13,000 to 15,000 clones, with roughly 70% as singletons. These data are taken from a study of vaccination effects on CD4 cells after COVID-19. About the research overall: After vaccination, three convalescent patients were sampled at early and late time points. Overall study results and limits: New vaccine-induced clones dominated convalescents' post-vaccine spike-reactive clones.

The CDR3 length is 15 residues. V dropped 3 bases and J dropped 5; count of bases not matched to a gene: 5. CDR1 and CDR2 (germline): MDHEN, SYDVKM. Viral peptide pool expansion of antigen-specific CD4+ T cells preceded sequencing in the ViraFEST assay. The culture ran for approximately 10 days, and then CD4+ T cells were isolated. PCR showed that the person got SARS-CoV-2 infection at some point between March and December 2020. Vaccination of participants consisted of two doses of either the BNT162b2 or mRNA-1273 vaccine. On days 3 and 7, fresh IL-2 medium replaced half the medium. The chain joins TRBV28 to TRBJ2-5, with 11 nucleotides matching TRBD2. This TCR was sampled from a human donor who had a prior SARS-CoV-2 infection. Sample: CD4+ T cells from PBMCs cultured with HCoV-NL63 spike peptides, taken after COVID-19 vaccination. In DNA form, the CDR3 reads TGTGCCAGCAGTTTTCTAGCGGGGGGTTCGGAGACCCAGTACTTC. Its protein is CASSFLAGGSETQYF.